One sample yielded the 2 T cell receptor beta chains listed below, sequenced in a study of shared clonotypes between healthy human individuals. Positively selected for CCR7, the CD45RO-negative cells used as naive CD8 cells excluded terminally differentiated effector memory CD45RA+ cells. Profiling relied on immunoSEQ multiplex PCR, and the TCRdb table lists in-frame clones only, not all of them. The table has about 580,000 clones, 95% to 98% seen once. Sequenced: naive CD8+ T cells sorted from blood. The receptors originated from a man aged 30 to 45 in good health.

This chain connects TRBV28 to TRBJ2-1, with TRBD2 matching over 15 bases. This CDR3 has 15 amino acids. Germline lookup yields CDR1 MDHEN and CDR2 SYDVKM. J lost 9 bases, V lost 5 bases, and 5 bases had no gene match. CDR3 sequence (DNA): TGTGCCAGCAGTCGGACTAGCGGGAGGGTCGGTGAGCAGTTCTTC. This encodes CASSRTSGRVGEQFF.

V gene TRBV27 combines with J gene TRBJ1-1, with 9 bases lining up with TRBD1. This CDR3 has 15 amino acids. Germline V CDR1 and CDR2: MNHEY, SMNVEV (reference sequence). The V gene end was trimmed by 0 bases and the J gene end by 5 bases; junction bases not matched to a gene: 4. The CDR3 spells CASSLSTGGATEAFF. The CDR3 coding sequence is TGTGCCAGCAGTTTATCTACAGGGGGCGCGACTGAAGCTTTCTTT.